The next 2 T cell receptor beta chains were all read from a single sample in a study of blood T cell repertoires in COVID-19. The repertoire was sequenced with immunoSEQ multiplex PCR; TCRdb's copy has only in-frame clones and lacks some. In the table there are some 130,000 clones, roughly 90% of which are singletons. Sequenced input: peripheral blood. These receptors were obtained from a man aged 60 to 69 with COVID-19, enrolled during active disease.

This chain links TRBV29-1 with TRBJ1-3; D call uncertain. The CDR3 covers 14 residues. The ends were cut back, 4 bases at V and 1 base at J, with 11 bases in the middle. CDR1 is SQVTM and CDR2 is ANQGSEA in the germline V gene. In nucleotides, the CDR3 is TGCAGCGTTGGGGCCATCGATTCTGGAAACACCATATATTTT. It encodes CSVGAIDSGNTIYF.

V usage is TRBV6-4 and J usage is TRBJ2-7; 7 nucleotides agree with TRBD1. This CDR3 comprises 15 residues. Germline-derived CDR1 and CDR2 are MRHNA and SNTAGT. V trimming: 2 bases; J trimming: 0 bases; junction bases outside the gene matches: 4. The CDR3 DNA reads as TGTGCCAGCAGTGACGCAGGGGACAGCTCCTACGAGCAGTACTTC. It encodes CASSDAGDSSYEQYF.